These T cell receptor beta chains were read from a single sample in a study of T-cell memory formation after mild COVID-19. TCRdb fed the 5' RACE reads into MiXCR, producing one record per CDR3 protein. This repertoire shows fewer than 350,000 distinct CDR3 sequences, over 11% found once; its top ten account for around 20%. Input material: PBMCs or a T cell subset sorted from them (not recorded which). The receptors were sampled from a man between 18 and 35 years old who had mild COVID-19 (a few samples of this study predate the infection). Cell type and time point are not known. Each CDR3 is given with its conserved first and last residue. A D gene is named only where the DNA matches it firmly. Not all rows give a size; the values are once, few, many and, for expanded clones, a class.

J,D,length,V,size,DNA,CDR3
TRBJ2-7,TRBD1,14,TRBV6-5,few,TGTGCCAGCAGTCCTGGGACAGGGGCGCACGAGCAGTACTTC,CASSPGTGAHEQYF
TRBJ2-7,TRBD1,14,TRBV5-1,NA,TGCGCCAGCAGCCCGCAGGGGGCAGGCGACGAGCAGTACTTC,CASSPQGAGDEQYF
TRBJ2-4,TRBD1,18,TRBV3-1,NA,TGTGCCAGCAGCCAAGATCTGGGACAGGGTGCACCCAAAAACATTCAGTACTTC,CASSQDLGQGAPKNIQYF
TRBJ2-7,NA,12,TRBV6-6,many,TGTGCCACCTTCGCGGGCCTCTACGAGCAGTACTTC,CATFAGLYEQYF
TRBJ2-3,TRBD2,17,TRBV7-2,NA,TGTGCCAGCAGCTCCTATACTAGCGGGGGTTTCACAGATACGCAGTATTTT,CASSSYTSGGFTDTQYF
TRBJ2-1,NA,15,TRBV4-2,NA,TGTGCCAGCAGCCAAGAGTCGATAGGGGGCAATGAGCAGTTCTTC,CASSQESIGGNEQFF
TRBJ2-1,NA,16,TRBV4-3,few,TGCGCCAGCAGCCAAGATCCTACAACCTCCTACAATGAGCAGTTCTTC,CASSQDPTTSYNEQFF
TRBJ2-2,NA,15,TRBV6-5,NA,TGTGCCAGCAATTTCGGACGGACGAACACCGGGGAGCTGTTTTTT,CASNFGRTNTGELFF
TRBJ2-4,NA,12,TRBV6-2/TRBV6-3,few,TGTGCCAGCTTGAGACCCAAAAACATTCAGTACTTC,CASLRPKNIQYF
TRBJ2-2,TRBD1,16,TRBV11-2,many,TGTGCCAGCAGCTTGGCTGGACAGGGTAATGACGGGGAGCTGTTTTTT,CASSLAGQGNDGELFF
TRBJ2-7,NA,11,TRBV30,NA,TGTGCCTGGAGTACGGGGACCGAGCAGTACTTC,CAWSTGTEQYF
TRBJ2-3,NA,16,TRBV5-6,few,TGTGCCAGCAGCTACATCGGAGGGGGGGACACAGATACGCAGTATTTT,CASSYIGGGDTDTQYF
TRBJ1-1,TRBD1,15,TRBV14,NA,TGTGCCAGCAGCAGACGGCCACAGGGGTCGACTGAAGCTTTCTTT,CASSRRPQGSTEAFF
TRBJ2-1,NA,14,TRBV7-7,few,TGTGCTAGCAGCCTAGGTCATGGTATCCATGAGCAGTTCTTC,CASSLGHGIHEQFF
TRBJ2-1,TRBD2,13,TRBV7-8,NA,TGTGCCAGCAGCCCGGGGGGGGCCTATCGGGAGTTCTTC,CASSPGGAYREFF
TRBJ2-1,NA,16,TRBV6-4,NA,TGTGCCAGCAGTAAGGGAGTTACACGGGGCTACAATGAGCAGTTCTTC,CASSKGVTRGYNEQFF
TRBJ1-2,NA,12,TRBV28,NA,TGTGCCAGCAGCCGCCGGTCCTATGGCTACACCTTC,CASSRRSYGYTF
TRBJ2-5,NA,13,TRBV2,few,TGTGCCACTAGATTCGAGGCCGGCGAGACCCAGTACTTC,CATRFEAGETQYF
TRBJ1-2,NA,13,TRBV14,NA,TGTGCCAGCAGCTTGGGACGGAACTATGGCTACACCTTC,CASSLGRNYGYTF
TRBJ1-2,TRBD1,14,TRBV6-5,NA,TGTGCCAGCAGATTGGGACAGGGAATCTATGGCTACACCTTC,CASRLGQGIYGYTF
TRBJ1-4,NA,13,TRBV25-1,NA,TGTGCCAGCTTTAGTGGGGCGCCCGGGGAACTGTTTTTT,CASFSGAPGELFF
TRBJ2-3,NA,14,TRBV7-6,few,TGTGCCAGCAGCTTATTTGGCGGTACAGATACGCAGTATTTT,CASSLFGGTDTQYF
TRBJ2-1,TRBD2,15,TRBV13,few,TGTGCCAGCAGCTCCCGACTAGCGGGGATGAATGAGCAGTTCTTC,CASSSRLAGMNEQFF
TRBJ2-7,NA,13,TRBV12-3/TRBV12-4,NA,TGTGCCAGCAGTCCAGGGGCGGCCAGCGAGCAGTACTTC,CASSPGAASEQYF
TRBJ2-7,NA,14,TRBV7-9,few,TGTGCCAGCAGCTTAGCGCTGGATAACTACGAGCAGTACTTC,CASSLALDNYEQYF
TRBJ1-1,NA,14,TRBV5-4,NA,TGTGCCAGCAGCCCACGATCCAGCGACACTGAAGCTTTCTTT,CASSPRSSDTEAFF
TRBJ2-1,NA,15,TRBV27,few,TGTGCCAGCAGTTCCGGTTACCGCTCCTACAATGAGCAGTTCTTC,CASSSGYRSYNEQFF
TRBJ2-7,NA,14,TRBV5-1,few,TGCGCCAGCAGCTTGTTGGGACTCACCTACGAGCAGTACTTC,CASSLLGLTYEQYF
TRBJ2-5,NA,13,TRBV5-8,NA,TGTGCCAGCAGCCGGGTAATGGTGGAGACCCAGTACTTC,CASSRVMVETQYF
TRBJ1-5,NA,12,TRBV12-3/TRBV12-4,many,TGTGCCAGCAGTTTTTCGAGGGGGCCCCAGCATTTT,CASSFSRGPQHF
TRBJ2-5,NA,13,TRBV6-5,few,TGTGCCAGCAGTTCCCCGGGACTCAGGGGCCAGTACTTC,CASSSPGLRGQYF
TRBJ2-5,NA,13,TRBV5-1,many,TGCGCCAGCAGCGCAGGCCCGGGAGAGACCCAGTACTTC,CASSAGPGETQYF